The present entry profiles one T cell receptor beta chain with its context. The antigen is unknown. The sample comes from a study of T cells in localized non-small cell lung cancer. This table comes from immunoSEQ multiplex PCR, and its TCRdb copy is limited to in-frame clones, with some not included. Found here are fewer than 12,000 clones, about 80% of them singletons; the top ten hold under 35%. CDR1 and CDR2 from the germline V gene are SGHDT and YYEEEE. This CDR3 spans 15 amino acids. Trimming stripped 2 bases from V and 7 bases from J, with 13 bases between. Overall study results and limits: Measurement of T cell clonality placed uninvolved adjacent lung highest, above the level in tumor. The study linked higher blood T cell density to longer overall survival. Appearance in adjacent lung was seen for a median about 58 of the top 100 tumor clones.

Material: peripheral blood, obtained before any cancer treatment. This sequence originates from a male donor aged 60 or older with stage I lung adenocarcinoma. The genes are TRBV5-6 and TRBJ1-6, with D possibly matching TRBD1 (5 bases). CDR3 residues: CASSLLGRGNSPLHF. CDR3 coding DNA: TGTGCCAGCAGCTTACTGGGACGGGGGAATTCACCCCTCCACTTT.